Listed here are 7 T cell receptor beta chains from one sample, sequenced in a study of cytomegalovirus exposure and HLA in healthy donors. The repertoire was sequenced with immunoSEQ multiplex PCR; TCRdb's copy has only in-frame clones and lacks some. The sample lists roughly 220,000 clones, 85% to 95% occurring once. The sequencing input was PBMCs. The receptors were sampled from a woman between 18 and 30 years old in good health and CMV-seronegative.

The rearrangement links TRBV10-1 to TRBJ2-1, with 8 bases lining up with TRBD2. The CDR3 covers 15 residues. With 7 bases clipped from V and 9 bases from J, the junction kept 14 bases outside the gene matches. In germline, CDR1 is WNHNN, CDR2 SYGVQD (reference sequence). The chain's CDR3 is CASTNSGGRIGEQFF. CDR3 DNA: TGCGCCAGCACGAATTCGGGAGGGAGAATCGGTGAGCAGTTCTTC.

V is TRBV7-7 and J is TRBJ2-2; 8 bases fit TRBD1. J was trimmed by 5 bases and V by 6 bases; bases with no gene match: 8. Per the germline V gene, CDR1 is SSHAT and CDR2 is FNYEAQ (reference sequence). The CDR3 extends over 15 amino acids. The CDR3, as DNA: TGTGCCAGCAGACCAGGACAGGGTGTTACCGGGGAGCTGTTTTTT. Translated, it gives CASRPGQGVTGELFF.

The V gene is TRBV4-1, the J gene TRBJ2-3; 9 nucleotides align to TRBD1. This CDR3 has 16 amino acids. Trimming cost V 4 bases and J 3 bases; bases outside gene matches: 8. From germline, CDR1 is MGHRA and CDR2 YSYEKL. CDR3 nucleotide sequence: TGCGCCAGCAGCCTCGAAGGGACAGGGTTTACAGATACGCAGTATTTT. It encodes CASSLEGTGFTDTQYF.

The chain is built from TRBV6-5 and TRBJ2-3; no firm D call. CDR1 and CDR2 from the germline V gene are MNHEY and SVGAGI. The CDR3 runs to 14 residues. V was trimmed by 2 bases and J by 6 bases, leaving 12 bases between them. DNA of the CDR3: TGTGCCAGCAGTTACGCTGGTCGGTTTGATACGCAGTATTTT. This encodes CASSYAGRFDTQYF.

The chain carries TRBV7-3 and TRBJ2-3; 9 bases match TRBD2. Germline V gives CDR1 SGHTA, CDR2 FQGTGA. The CDR3 contains 16 residues. The V gene end was trimmed by 2 bases and the J gene end by 4 bases; junction bases not matched to a gene: 7. The CDR3 loop is CASSLLAGGRADTQYF. The CDR3 DNA reads as TGTGCCAGCAGCTTATTGGCGGGAGGGAGGGCAGATACGCAGTATTTT.

The rearrangement links TRBV5-1 to TRBJ1-2, with 7 positions matching TRBD1. Germline trimming cut 1 base from V and 5 bases from J; bases unmatched to any gene: 8. The CDR3 loop spans 15 amino acids. CDR1 and CDR2 from the germline V gene are SGHRS and YFSETQ. This CDR3 is CASSLRGRGEYGYTF. The DNA for the CDR3 is TGCGCCAGCAGCTTGAGAGGCAGGGGGGAATATGGCTACACCTTC.

The rearrangement links TRBV7-7 to TRBJ1-4; D remains unclear. The germline gives CDR1 SSHAT, CDR2 FNYEAQ (reference sequence). The CDR3 spans 14 residues. V was clipped by 1 base and J by 6 bases, with 9 bases between them. The CDR3 nucleotides are TGTGCCAGCAGCTTAGTAATCGGGGATGAAAAACTGTTTTTT. Protein sequence: CASSLVIGDEKLFF.